This T cell receptor (beta chain) comes out of a study of shared clonotypes between healthy human individuals. Repertoires were generated with immunoSEQ multiplex PCR, while TCRdb's copy carries only in-frame clones and drops some. This table has 1.5 million to 2.5 million clones, about 95% appearing once. CD45RO-negative cells were positively selected for CCR7, leaving out terminally differentiated effector memory CD45RA+ cells. This CDR3 spans 15 amino acids. In germline, CDR1 is MGHRA, CDR2 YSYEKL. V was cut by 1 base and J by 1 base, with 10 bases left in between. The sample comprised naive CD8+ T cells sorted from blood. This receptor was obtained from a man aged 18-30 years in good health. This chain links TRBV4-1 with TRBJ1-2; D is unresolved. In nucleotides, the CDR3 is TGCGCCAGCAGCCAAGCGGTCGGGAATAACTATGGCTACACCTTC. Its protein product is CASSQAVGNNYGYTF.